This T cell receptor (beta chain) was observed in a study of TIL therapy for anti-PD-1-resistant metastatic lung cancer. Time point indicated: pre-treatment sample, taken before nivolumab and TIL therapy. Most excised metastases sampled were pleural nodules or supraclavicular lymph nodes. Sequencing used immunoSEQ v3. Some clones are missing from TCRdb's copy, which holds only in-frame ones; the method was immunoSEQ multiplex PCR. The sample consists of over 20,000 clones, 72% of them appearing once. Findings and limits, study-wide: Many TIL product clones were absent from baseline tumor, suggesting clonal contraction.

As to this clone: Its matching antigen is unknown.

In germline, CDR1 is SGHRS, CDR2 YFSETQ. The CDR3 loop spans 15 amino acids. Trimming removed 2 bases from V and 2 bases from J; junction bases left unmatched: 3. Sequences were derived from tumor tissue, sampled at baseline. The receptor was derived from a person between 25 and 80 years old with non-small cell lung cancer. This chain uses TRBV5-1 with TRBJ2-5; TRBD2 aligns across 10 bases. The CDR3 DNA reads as TGCGCCAGCAGCTTCGGACTAGCGGAACAAGAGACCCAGTACTTC. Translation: CASSFGLAEQETQYF.